One sample yielded the 18 T cell receptor beta chains listed below, sequenced in a study of T cells in Graves' hyperthyroidism and ophthalmopathy. Amplified TCR beta CDR3 regions derived from RNA transcripts. The study used the HTBI primer set for a first-round RT-PCR of the TCR CDR3. MiXCR, run by TCRdb on the multiplex PCR reads, gives a single entry per CDR3 protein. Among about 360,000 distinct CDR3 sequences listed, around 13% were seen once. Sample: blood. Receptors were obtained from a woman aged 18 to 35 with Graves' hyperthyroidism.

This clonotype was recorded many times. The chain combines TRBV6-1 with TRBJ2-3, with D perhaps matching TRBD2 (5 bases). This CDR3 contains 13 residues. Per germline, CDR1 MNHNS and CDR2 SASEGT. With 8 bases removed from V and 4 bases from J, the gap between germline ends came to 13 bases. CDR3 DNA: TGTGCCAGCCGTCCCGGGCGGGCAGATACGCAGTATTTT. It is translated as CASRPGRADTQYF.

V is TRBV6-2 or TRBV6-3 and J is TRBJ2-5; D gene ambiguous. The V and J ends lost 8 bases and 8 bases respectively, with 18 bases between them. This CDR3 is built from 13 residues. The germline V gene has CDR1 MNHEY and CDR2 SVGEGT. Written as DNA, the CDR3 is TGTGCCAGCTCCCCGGACCCCGGGTACACCCAGTACTTC. It yields the protein CASSPDPGYTQYF.

This clonotype has ten or more counts. CDR3 sequence: CASSRPLTGNTEAFF. In nucleotides, the CDR3 is TGTGCCAGCAGTAGACCATTGACAGGGAACACTGAAGCTTTCTTT. The chain joins TRBV6-1 to TRBJ1-1; tentatively, D is TRBD1 (6 bases). CDR3 length: 15 amino acids. Trimming left V 5 bases short and J 1 base short, with 14 bases between. Germline CDR1 MNHNS, CDR2 SASEGT.

This clonotype appeared many times. This sequence joins TRBV19 and TRBJ2-1; D call uncertain. Trimming took 9 bases from V and 9 from J, leaving 12 bases between them. The CDR3 sequence is 11 residues long. Germline assignment: CDR1 LNHDA and CDR2 SQIVND (reference sequence). CDR3 sequence (DNA): TGTGCCAGCAAAGGGTTTGGTGAGCAGTTCTTC. This gives the protein CASKGFGEQFF.

This clonotype was counted between two and nine times. This chain uses TRBV19 with TRBJ1-1; the D gene is possibly TRBD1 (5 bases). V was shortened by 7 bases and J by 1 base, with 13 bases between the two germline ends. The CDR3 is 14 residues long. Per the germline V gene, CDR1 is LNHDA and CDR2 is SQIVND (reference sequence). Here the CDR3 reads CASINPGQNTEAFF. DNA of the CDR3: TGTGCCAGTATCAACCCTGGACAGAACACTGAAGCTTTCTTT. Variable domain in full (rest from reference TRBV19 and TRBJ1-1): DGGITQSPKYLFRKEGQNVTLSCEQNLNHDAMYWYRQDPGQGLRLIYYSQIVNDFQKGDIAEGYSVSREKKESFPLTVTSAQKNPTAFYLCASINPGQNTEAFFGQGTRLTVV.

This clonotype was counted many times. V is TRBV7-9 and J is TRBJ1-1, with D possibly TRBD1 on 6 matching bases. CDR1 is SEHNR and CDR2 is FQNEAQ in the germline V gene (reference sequence). V dropped 5 bases and J dropped 1 base, with 14 bases sitting between them. The CDR3 extends over 15 amino acids. Here the CDR3 reads CASSPEGGPNTEAFF. CDR3 DNA sequence: TGTGCCAGCAGCCCTGAGGGGGGCCCGAACACTGAAGCTTTCTTT.

This clonotype was recorded only once. The chain carries TRBV5-1 and TRBJ2-5, with 11 positions matching TRBD1. The junction had 11 bases not matched to a gene; V was cut back by 4 bases and J by 9 bases. Germline CDR1 reads SGHRS; CDR2 reads YFSETQ. This CDR3 spans 15 amino acids. The CDR3 nucleotides are TGCGCCAGCAGCGAAGGGACAGGGGGAGCCAAGTCCCAGTACTTC. Its translation: CASSEGTGGAKSQYF.

This clonotype was recorded a few times. This chain uses TRBV19 with TRBJ2-7; tentative D call: TRBD2 (6 bases). Trimming took off 1 base at V and 6 bases at J, with 10 bases between the two ends. This CDR3 spans 13 amino acids. Germline loops: CDR1 LNHDA, CDR2 SQIVND (reference sequence). The CDR3 is CASSIVRESEQYF. CDR3 sequence (DNA): TGTGCCAGTAGTATAGTCCGGGAGTCCGAGCAGTACTTC.

This clonotype has just a few counts. The CDR3 DNA follows: TGTGCCAGCAGCCAACGGCGGGGGTACGATGAAAAACTGTTTTTT. This gives the protein CASSQRRGYDEKLFF. The chain employs TRBV14 and TRBJ1-4; tentative D call: TRBD1 (5 bases). The CDR3 contains 15 residues. The germline V gene has CDR1 SGHDN and CDR2 FVKESK. Trimming left V 2 bases short and J 6 bases short, with 13 bases between.

This sequence joins TRBV12-3 or TRBV12-4 and TRBJ2-1; 14 nucleotides agree with TRBD2. The CDR3 contains 17 residues. With V trimmed by 7 bases and J by 7 bases, 12 bases remained unmatched. The CDR3: CASNRPGLAGVRNEQFF. CDR3 in DNA: TGTGCCAGCAACCGCCCGGGACTAGCGGGAGTTCGGAATGAGCAGTTCTTC.

This clonotype was seen many times. The chain links TRBV7-2 to TRBJ2-3; D is unclear. This CDR3 spans 12 amino acids. Germline assignment: CDR1 SGHTA and CDR2 FQGNSA. V was trimmed by 5 bases and J by 4 bases, leaving 7 bases between them. The CDR3 DNA follows: TGTGCCAGCAGCCCCCCGTCAGATACGCAGTATTTT. It is translated as CASSPPSDTQYF.

This clonotype was counted ten times or more. The chain joins TRBV29-1 to TRBJ2-5; D is ambiguous. Germline V gene data show CDR1 as SQVTM and CDR2 as ANQGSEA. The V end lost 4 bases, the J end lost 1 base, and 7 bases lay between the germline ends. The CDR3 runs to 12 residues. The CDR3 protein is CSVGSTQETQYF. The CDR3 coding sequence is TGCAGCGTTGGGAGTACCCAAGAGACCCAGTACTTC.

This clonotype was seen many times. The chain couples TRBV30 to TRBJ1-5, with 8 bases lining up with TRBD1. The germline V gene encodes CDR1 GTSNPN and CDR2 SVGIG (reference sequence). Trimming at V came to 3 bases and at J to 5 bases, leaving 6 bases not matched to a gene. The CDR3 contains 14 residues. CDR3 amino acids: CAWSSGTGHQPQHF. CDR3 DNA: TGTGCCTGGAGCTCCGGGACAGGTCATCAGCCCCAGCATTTT.

The chain joins TRBV19 to TRBJ2-6; D may be TRBD2 (5 bases). Looked up from germline, CDR1 is LNHDA and CDR2 is SQIVND (reference sequence). The CDR3 length is 16 residues. The V gene lost 1 base and the J gene lost 0 bases, with 7 bases spanning the gap. CDR3 DNA sequence: TGTGCCAGTAGTATAGCAGGAGGCTCTGGGGCCAACGTCCTGACTTTC. Its protein product is CASSIAGGSGANVLTF.

The sample holds many counts of this clonotype. The chain recombines TRBV12-3 or TRBV12-4 with TRBJ1-1; weak D call: TRBD1 (5 bases). There are 14 residues in the CDR3. V dropped 4 bases and J dropped 7 bases, with 16 bases sitting between them. In nucleotides, the CDR3 is TGTGCCAGCAGTTCGGCAGGGAAGGTGGGTGAAGCTTTCTTT. Translating gives CASSSAGKVGEAFF.

This clonotype was seen repeatedly, ten times or more. This sequence joins TRBV3-1 and TRBJ1-5; D is ambiguous. CDR1 and CDR2 from the germline V gene are LGHDT and YNNKEL (reference sequence). Trimming pared 0 bases from V and 1 base from J, leaving 7 bases between. The CDR3 is 15 amino acids. The CDR3 nucleotides read TGTGCCAGCAGCCAAGATATGGTGAGCAATCAGCCCCAGCATTTT. Translated: CASSQDMVSNQPQHF.

This clonotype was picked up many times. V gene TRBV7-2 combines with J gene TRBJ1-1; D is unresolved. CDR1 is SGHTA and CDR2 is FQGNSA in the germline V gene. V lost 1 base and J lost 1, with 13 bases in between. This CDR3 spans 16 amino acids. The CDR3 loop is CASSLGAQSPNTEAFF. CDR3 nucleotides: TGTGCCAGCAGCTTAGGGGCACAAAGCCCGAACACTGAAGCTTTCTTT.

There are many counts of this clonotype. The genes are TRBV3-1 and TRBJ2-5, with 9 bases fitting TRBD1. The CDR3 contains 14 residues. V shed 6 bases and J 6 bases; nucleotides not matched to a gene: 8. Looked up from germline, CDR1 is LGHDT and CDR2 is YNNKEL (reference sequence). CDR3 DNA sequence: TGTGCCAGCAGACCGACTGGACAGGGGAAGACCCAGTACTTC. Encoded protein: CASRPTGQGKTQYF.